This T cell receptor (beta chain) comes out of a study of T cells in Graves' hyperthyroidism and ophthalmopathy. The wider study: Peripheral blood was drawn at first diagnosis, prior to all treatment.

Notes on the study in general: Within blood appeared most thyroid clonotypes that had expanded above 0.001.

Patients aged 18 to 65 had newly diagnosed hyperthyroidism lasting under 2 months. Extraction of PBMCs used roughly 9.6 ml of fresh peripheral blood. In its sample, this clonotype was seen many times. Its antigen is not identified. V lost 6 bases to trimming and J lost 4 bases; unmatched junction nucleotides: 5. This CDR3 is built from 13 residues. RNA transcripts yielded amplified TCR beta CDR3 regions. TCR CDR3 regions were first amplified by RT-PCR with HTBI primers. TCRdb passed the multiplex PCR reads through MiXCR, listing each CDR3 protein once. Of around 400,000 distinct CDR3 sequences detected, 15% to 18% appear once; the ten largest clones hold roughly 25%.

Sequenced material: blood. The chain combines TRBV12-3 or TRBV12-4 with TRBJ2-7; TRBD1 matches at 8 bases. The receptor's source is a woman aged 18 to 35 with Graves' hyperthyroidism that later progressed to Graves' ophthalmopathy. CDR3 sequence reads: CASRLGQGYEQYF. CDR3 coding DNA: TGTGCCAGCAGACTCGGACAGGGATACGAGCAGTACTTC.